Sequencing of this T cell receptor (beta chain) was carried out in a study of CXCR3-negative and CXCR3-positive naive CD8 T cells. The libraries of TRB cDNA were prepared using 5' RACE with UMI labels. One entry per CDR3 protein, without DNA, is what TCRdb gives after re-calling the 5' RACE reads. The sample totals about 5,500 distinct CDR3 sequences; its top ten clones hold around 2%. The germline gives CDR1 MNHEY, CDR2 SMNVEV (reference sequence). This CDR3 has 14 amino acids. Material for sequencing was naive CXCR3- CD8+ T cells from blood. Subset reported: CD45RO-CCR7+CD27+CD95- naive CD8+ T cells lacking CXCR3 (TNR3-). The rearrangement links TRBV27 to TRBJ2-1; the D call from TCRdb, TRBD2, cannot be confirmed without DNA. The clonotype was recovered from a human donor in good health. Some clones in this sample may be carry-over from other donors' samples. CDR3 sequence reads: CASSTLSGMDEQFF.